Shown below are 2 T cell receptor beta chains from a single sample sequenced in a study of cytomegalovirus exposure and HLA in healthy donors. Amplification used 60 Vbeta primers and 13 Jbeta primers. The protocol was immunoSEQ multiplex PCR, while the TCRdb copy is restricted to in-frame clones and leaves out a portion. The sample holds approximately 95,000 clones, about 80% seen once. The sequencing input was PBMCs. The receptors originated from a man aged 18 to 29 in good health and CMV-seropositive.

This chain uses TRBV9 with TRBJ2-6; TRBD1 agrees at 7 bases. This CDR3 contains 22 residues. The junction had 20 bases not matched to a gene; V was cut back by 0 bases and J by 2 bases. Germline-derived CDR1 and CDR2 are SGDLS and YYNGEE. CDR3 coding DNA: TGTGCCAGCAGCGTAGATTCGACTGGTCGGGGACAGCCCGGGCCTGGGGCCAACGTCCTGACTTTC. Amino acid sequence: CASSVDSTGRGQPGPGANVLTF.

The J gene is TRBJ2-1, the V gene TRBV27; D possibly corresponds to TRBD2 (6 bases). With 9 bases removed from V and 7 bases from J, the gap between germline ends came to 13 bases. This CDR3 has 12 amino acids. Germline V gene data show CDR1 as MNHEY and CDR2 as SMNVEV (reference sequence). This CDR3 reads CASNSGVNEQFF. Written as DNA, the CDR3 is TGTGCCAGTAATTCGGGGGTGAATGAGCAGTTCTTC.